This record covers a single T cell receptor (beta chain). Its target is not known. The authors ran a second PCR of about 7 to 11 cycles using a sample-barcoded 5' primer and a J-beta primer mix. TCRdb reprocessed the 5' RACE reads via MiXCR and lists one record per CDR3 protein. This repertoire shows hundreds of thousands of distinct CDR3 sequences, 56% found once; its top ten account for roughly 25%. Total RNA, at least 5.5 micrograms per sample, was extracted from PBMCs. The CDR3 consists of 16 residues. V shed 1 base, J shed 8 bases, and the junction held 6 bases outside the gene matches. Germline V gene data show CDR1 as LGHDT and CDR2 as YNNKEL (reference sequence). These data come from a study of blood T cells in healthy people across ages. Study outcomes and limitations: Per million T cells, TCR beta diversity dropped about linearly as age rose.

The specimen sequenced was blood. The TCR originated in a man aged 35-49 years in good health. The genes are TRBV3-1 and TRBJ2-1, with 12 bases aligning to TRBD2. The CDR3 sequence is CASSQGPSGRADEQFF. The DNA for the CDR3 is TGTGCCAGCAGCCAAGGTCCTAGCGGGAGGGCCGATGAGCAGTTCTTC.